This is a list of T cell receptor beta chains from one sample in a study of CD8+ T cells in alopecia areata. The repertoire was sequenced with immunoSEQ multiplex PCR; TCRdb's copy has only in-frame clones and lacks some. In the table there are some 210,000 clones, 50% to 60% of which are singletons. This specimen consisted of CD4+ T cells sorted from blood, obtained at week 0. The source of these receptors is a human donor with alopecia areata. Both conserved end residues are part of each CDR3. D genes are given only for firm matches. The size field is filled for only some rows; it gives once, few, many or a size class.

CDR3: CAWSVLLGEAFF; DNA: TGTGCCTGGAGTGTACTTCTCGGTGAAGCTTTCTTT; J: TRBJ1-1; D: NA; V: TRBV30; size: NA
CDR3: CASSPGTVGNQPQHF; DNA: TGCGCCAGCAGCCCAGGGACGGTGGGGAATCAGCCCCAGCATTTT; J: TRBJ1-5; D: NA; V: TRBV5-1; size: few
CDR3: CSVLPGLHTDTQYF; DNA: TGCAGCGTGCTACCGGGACTGCACACAGATACGCAGTATTTT; J: TRBJ2-3; D: NA; V: TRBV29-1; size: NA
CDR3: CSVEGRVNTEAFF; DNA: TGCAGCGTTGAAGGACGCGTGAACACTGAAGCTTTCTTT; J: TRBJ1-1; D: NA; V: TRBV29-1; size: few
CDR3: CAWSGQGTGELFF; DNA: TGTGCCTGGAGTGGGCAGGGGACCGGGGAGCTGTTTTTT; J: TRBJ2-2; D: NA; V: TRBV30; size: NA
CDR3: CASSLNSPYGYTF; DNA: TGTGCCAGCAGTCTCAACAGCCCCTATGGCTACACCTTC; J: TRBJ1-2; D: NA; V: TRBV2; size: few
CDR3: CASSSSYRAGYNEQFF; DNA: TGCGCCAGCAGCTCCAGCTACAGGGCGGGATACAATGAGCAGTTCTTC; J: TRBJ2-1; D: NA; V: TRBV5-1; size: once
CDR3: CAWSVQGYGYTF; DNA: TGTGCCTGGAGTGTTCAGGGGTATGGCTACACCTTC; J: TRBJ1-2; D: NA; V: TRBV30; size: NA
CDR3: CASSLLFGRSNTGELFF; DNA: TGCGCCAGCAGCTTACTTTTTGGCAGGTCGAACACCGGGGAGCTGTTTTTT; J: TRBJ2-2; D: NA; V: TRBV5-1; size: NA
CDR3: CAWSSGTPYNEQFF; DNA: TGTGCCTGGAGCTCCGGTACTCCCTACAATGAGCAGTTCTTC; J: TRBJ2-1; D: NA; V: TRBV30; size: NA
CDR3: CASSYRAPEDNEQFF; DNA: TGTGCCAGCAGTTACCGGGCGCCCGAGGACAATGAGCAGTTCTTC; J: TRBJ2-1; D: NA; V: TRBV6-5; size: NA
CDR3: CASSALGPGQGTSGANVLTF; DNA: TGTGCCAGCAGTGCCCTTGGACCGGGACAGGGTACCTCTGGGGCCAACGTCCTGACTTTC; J: TRBJ2-6; D: TRBD1; V: TRBV6-1; size: few
CDR3: CATSRDSAYSGNTIYF; DNA: TGTGCCACCAGCAGAGATTCAGCCTACTCTGGAAACACCATATATTTT; J: TRBJ1-3; D: NA; V: TRBV15; size: NA
CDR3: CASSRFTGDSGANVLTF; DNA: TGTGCCAGCAGTCGATTTACAGGGGATTCTGGGGCCAACGTCCTGACTTTC; J: TRBJ2-6; D: TRBD1; V: TRBV2; size: NA
CDR3: CASSEYRANTEAFF; DNA: TGTGCCAGCAGTGAATATAGGGCCAACACTGAAGCTTTCTTT; J: TRBJ1-1; D: NA; V: TRBV25-1; size: NA
CDR3: CASSVRQGLQETQYF; DNA: TGTGCCAGCAGTGTCCGACAGGGTTTACAAGAGACCCAGTACTTC; J: TRBJ2-5; D: TRBD1; V: TRBV6-5; size: once